The sequence of this T cell receptor beta chain was determined in a study of cytomegalovirus exposure and HLA in healthy donors (dated by TCRdb to about 2017). Context from the whole study: An earlier analysis of more than 550 of the donors reported under 300 Gb of sequence data and some 110 million unique TCR beta sequences obtained from some 200 million T cells. About 330 gigabases of sequencing data and approximately 92 million unique TCR sequences made up an early release that covered 500 to 700 HLA-typed donors. Of the roughly 420 genotyped donors, 65% to 90% were placed in the genetic ancestry cluster associated with self-reported Caucasian donors. The study aimed to test whether signatures of past pathogen exposure could be identified by cataloging public T cell receptors. Using immunosequencing, the study profiled T cell repertoires from roughly 650 subjects and related those repertoires to cytomegalovirus serostatus. Besides the first cohort of 550 to 750 subjects, a separate validation cohort made up of 120 or so different subjects was used. The study combined high-throughput TCR immunosequencing, statistical association of individual TCRs with disease status, and machine learning to predict cytomegalovirus infection status. To study patterns of TCR occurrence, a later analysis re-analyzed previously published TCR beta repertoires from around 660 donors and added high-resolution HLA genotyping. In the later analysis, no new phenotypic data were used to find candidate immune exposures; instead, reliance was placed on TCR beta sequences and their occurrence across donors. An earlier analysis of fewer than 700 of the donors applied high-throughput TCR beta sequencing to assess whether each TCR beta V gene segment acted as functional or pseudogenic. Donor age, sex, ethnicity and CMV serostatus were compiled alongside the repertoire data. Genome-wide SNP genotypes for about 65% of the 666 donors were used in a later genetic analysis, which treated that subset as a discovery cohort. Every repertoire in the discovery cohort had been generated on one and the same sequencing platform. Class I and class II HLA loci were covered by the typing at four-digit resolution. Typing coverage varied by locus: roughly 620-640 donors for A, B, C, DRB1 and DQB1; approximately 520 for DQA1; approximately 610 for DPA1; some 470 for DPB1. About 5 DR-DQ haplotypes were handled as single units for association and clustering, since linkage in the cohort was strong. Among several hundred genotyped donors of the cohort, an average of roughly 230,000 unique TCR beta nucleotide sequences was sequenced per donor, of which 15% to 20% were non-productive. The investigation overall reported the following: In a later analysis, most CMV-associated TCR beta chains were found to appear HLA-restricted, with HLA associations seemingly driven largely by CMV exposure. The only immune exposure information available for the cohort was CMV serostatus. A later analysis found that HLA-associated TCR beta chains were more clonally expanded and had lower generation probabilities than equally common non-associated chains. Because counts were too low, roughly 18 rarely observed V segments, including chromosome 9 orphons, were left out of the earlier analysis of several hundred of the donors. According to a later analysis, parvovirus B19, influenza, CMV and Epstein-Barr virus appeared linked to several top co-occurrence clusters. According to a later analysis, TCR association rates differed among HLA loci, with DRB1 alleles showing the most associated TCRs and HLA-C alleles showing the fewest. In an earlier analysis of around 600 of the donors, most TCR beta V segments were observed in productive rearrangements about 87% or about 30% of the time, broadly matching IMGT annotations. Most TCR sequences were seen in very few donors, while some public TCRs were found in many individuals. A few of the identified cytomegalovirus-associated TCR beta chains were confirmed in vitro to be specific for cytomegalovirus antigens. It was suggested by the authors that the approach could potentially be generalized to other disease states and immunological phenotypes. An association between a missense DCLRE1C variant and V-gene and J-gene trimming of TCR beta chains was found in a later genetic analysis and replicated in an independent cohort. A cluster of highly shared sequence variants was judged likely to be a technical artifact of the sequencing pipeline. In a later analysis, around 17,000 TCR beta sequences were associated with specific HLA alleles at a false discovery rate of 0.05. The classifier was reported to diagnose cytomegalovirus status with high specificity and sensitivity in both the original and validation cohorts. Assigning TCR associations to individual alleles was difficult when HLA alleles, especially DR and DQ, strongly co-occurred. Because HLA typing was unavailable for some donors at each locus, only the typed subset was used in association tests. The cohort was sequenced for TCR beta chains only, and without alpha or paired-chain data the features that could be detected were limited. A total of fewer than 200 TCR beta chains were listed by the study as associated with cytomegalovirus. Linkage disequilibrium might explain the correlated functional status among segregating V segments, but an unknown experimental factor could not be ruled out. A further reported finding was that TCR beta sequences accurately predicted the HLA-A and HLA-B alleles for most subjects in the first cohort. Compared with the roughly 670-donor mean, donors in an Asian-associated ancestry cluster had fewer N-insertions in productive TCRs, according to a later genetic analysis. The presence/absence analyses assumed that sequencing depth was roughly uniform across donors, and that assumption may not be true.

Libraries came from the immunoSEQ multiplex PCR assay. For the multiplex PCR, a mixture combining 60 forward primers for TCR Vbeta segments and 13 reverse primers for TCR Jbeta segments was used. A multiplex PCR assay on genomic DNA amplified the CDR3 region of rearranged TCR beta genes. Amplified TCR beta libraries were sequenced as 87-base-pair reads on the Illumina HiSeq System. Turning to the authors' computational methods: A later analysis tallied roughly 80 million unique TCR beta chains across the 666 repertoires, and around 9.9 million of those chains were shared by two or more donors. Raw reads were error-corrected and collapsed into unique sequences with a nearest-neighbor algorithm that merged closely related sequences to remove PCR and sequencing errors. Alignment of CDR3 sequences to IMGT reference sequences was used to assign V, D and J gene segments. For a sequence to be retained, at least a six-nucleotide match to both a V gene segment and a J gene segment was required. A rearrangement was called productive if the CDR3 had no stop codons and remained in frame with V and J, and every other rearrangement was called non-productive. CDR3 was defined according to IMGT convention as the region running from the second conserved V-encoded cysteine to the conserved J-encoded phenylalanine. Sequences without an unambiguous match to a single V gene segment were excluded from the earlier analysis of 500 to 700 of the donors. An earlier analysis of fewer than 750 of the donors called V segments functional above 56.7% productive rearrangements and segregating when the between-donor standard deviation exceeded 5%. A statistical classification framework was built to diagnose cytomegalovirus status from the catalog of TCR beta chain sequences. In a later analysis, V and J genes were assigned by comparing TCR nucleotide sequences against IMGT/GENE-DB human TR gene sequences. In a later analysis, CDR3 sequences and most-parsimonious VDJ recombination scenarios were assigned using the TCRdist pipeline. In a later analysis, each TCR beta chain was defined by its CDR3 amino acid sequence together with its V-gene family, and reads lacking a unique V-gene family were excluded. As a way to deal with suspected cross-contamination and a sequencing artifact, a later analysis dropped 640 or so nucleotide sequences that were highly shared and had low generation probability. In a later analysis, a clonal expansion index was calculated for each public chain from normalized within-repertoire ranks of inferred template counts. In a later analysis, generation probabilities were computed using a VDJ recombination model fitted to out-of-frame rearrangements, and the results were checked against IGoR. Hypergeometric tests were used in a later analysis to score TCR-TCR, TCR-HLA and TCR-CMV co-occurrence, with a repertoire-size bias correction applied to the TCR pairs. In a later analysis, false discovery rates were estimated by permuting HLA or CMV assignments 20 times. In a later analysis, co-occurring TCRs were grouped using DBSCAN, and TCRdist sequence similarity was added for clustering within HLA-allele-positive subsets. Co-occurrence clustering excluded repertoires with fewer than 30,000 or more than 120,000 public chains, plus five with anomalous nucleotide sharing. The table was pulled from immuneACCESS by TCRdb, which kept in-frame rearrangements only. Such tables lose some clones; where checked, under half of the loss comes from unresolved V genes, and the rest has no known cause. V, J and clone size are taken as reported in that table, and D and trimming were inferred from the DNA itself. This sample has over 150,000 clones in its table, and 65% to 70% of those were observed once. The ten top clones hold approximately 4.5% of the sample.

Turning to this clone: The clone's antigen remains unknown. Within one base of it there is no much larger clone, and no base qualities were kept.

The cohort comprised 550 to 700 healthy bone marrow donors. At the time of sampling, all cohort members were nominally healthy, though unrecorded immune exposures were likely present. The donor was CMV seropositive and was included in the group of 250 to 350 seropositive cohort members. A peripheral blood sample was collected from each donor, and TCR beta sequencing was performed on peripheral blood mononuclear cells. The Qiagen DNeasy Blood Extraction Kit was used to extract genomic DNA from the blood cell samples. The sequenced material came from PBMCs. The sequence came from a woman between 18 and 29 years old in good health and CMV-seropositive.

The DNA sequence is as follows: TGTGCCAGCCGTCGAACCCCAGGGACAGGGGGCCCCATAGGCTATGGCTACACCTTC. The translation is CASRRTPGTGGPIGYGYTF. The chain joins TRBV18 to TRBJ1-2; TRBD1 agrees with 12 junctional bases. In the germline V gene, CDR1 corresponds to KGHSH and CDR2 to LQKENI. The CDR3 sequence holds 19 residues, the cysteine and phenylalanine included. Of the read, only the CDR3 DNA is kept; its 57 bases are in frame from base 1. For this chain, trimming is 8 bases at the V end and 4 bases at the J end, and the number of junction bases without a gene match is 20. Full variable domain (CDR3 extended with the reference TRBV18 and TRBJ1-2 proteins): NAGVMQNPRHLVRRRGQEARLRCSPMKGHSHVYWYRQLPEEGLKFMVYLQKENIIDESGMPKERFSAEFPKEGPSILRIQQVVRGDSAAYFCASRRTPGTGGPIGYGYTFGSGTRLTVV.